This T cell receptor beta chain comes out of a study of early stage breast cancer tumors. Study findings and constraints: Functional markers like CD4, CD8 and FOXP3 were missed in bulk sequencing. Tumors had approximately 2.5-fold higher T cell density and higher clonality than adjacent normal breast tissue.

Remarks on this clone: What it binds is not known.

Sequencing used immunoSEQ multiplex PCR; TCRdb keeps in-frame clones, though not all of them. The table shows 32,000 or so clones, with roughly two thirds occurring only once. The V and J ends lost 1 base and 3 bases respectively, with 4 bases between them. Germline CDR1 is GTSNPN and CDR2 is SVGIG (reference sequence). This CDR3 is 11 amino acids long. The chain is built from TRBV30 and TRBJ2-7, with D hard to call. Sequenced material: blood. The sequence was collected from a person between 45 and 65 years old with breast cancer. The CDR3 is CAWSENYEQYF. CDR3 DNA sequence: TGTGCCTGGAGTGAAAACTACGAGCAGTACTTC.